This T cell receptor beta chain comes out of a study of T cells in Graves' hyperthyroidism and ophthalmopathy (dated by TCRdb to the late 2010s). About the study as a whole: Peripheral blood was collected at initial diagnosis, before any treatment. TCR V-J signatures able to tell the groups apart were searched for in a discovery cohort of 90 to 100 patients, of whom 43 had Graves' ophthalmopathy and more than 55 had stable Graves' hyperthyroidism. According to the paper, TCR Vbeta CDR3 sequencing was carried out on 135 peripheral blood samples, which came from more than 40 ophthalmopathy, 70 to 80 hyperthyroidism and approximately 17 progressor patients. The approximately 90 discovery patients were divided at random into training and test sets in a 7:3 ratio. Following sampling, methimazole starting at 30 mg daily was given to hyperthyroidism patients, and high-dose intravenous methylprednisolone was given to ophthalmopathy patients. Prospective prediction of ophthalmopathy was tested in an independent validation cohort consisting of roughly 20 hyperthyroidism patients and around 16 patients who later progressed to ophthalmopathy. Thyroid tissue and blood T-cell repertoires from six or seven Graves' hyperthyroidism patients were also compared in the study. The paper as a whole reports these results and caveats: Most expanded thyroid clonotypes (frequency above 0.001) were also detected in blood, a finding suggesting that blood repertoires may reflect thyroid immune responses. In cross-validation, a model built on a 13 V-J signature told ophthalmopathy apart from stable hyperthyroidism with over 85% sensitivity and 81% to 82% specificity, and in testing the same model reached 80%/75%. No statistical method was used to set the sample size in advance, and investigators knew the group allocation. In validation, the model predicted progression to ophthalmopathy a median of around 6.5 months before onset, with roughly 70% sensitivity and roughly 79% specificity.

The table lists this clonotype with a few counts. Its specific antigen is unknown. No clone much larger than this one lies a single base away; base qualities are absent. The hyperthyroidism patients were between 18 and 65 years old and newly diagnosed, with a disease duration of less than 2 months. Patients with uncontrolled infections, other autoimmune diseases, pregnancy or lactation were excluded. Diagnoses were based on clinical symptoms, serum thyroxine and TRAb, thyroid ultrasound and orbital computed tomography. Blood from progressor patients was collected at the time of first diagnosis with hyperthyroidism, before any ophthalmopathy symptoms had appeared. PBMCs were separated from over 9 ml of fresh peripheral blood using Ficoll-Paque density gradient centrifugation. Progressor patients were initially diagnosed with Graves' hyperthyroidism and developed ophthalmopathy during follow-up. Total RNA was extracted with Trizol reagent, and quality was checked on an Agilent 2100 Bioanalyzer.

The TCR beta CDR3 regions were amplified from RNA transcripts. The first round of RT-PCR for the TCR CDR3 was performed with the HTBI primer set and the Qiagen OneStep RT-PCR kit. The libraries were constructed in a second round of multiplex PCR and then size-selected and purified. Libraries were sequenced paired-end with 100 bp reads on an Illumina HiSeq2000. In the source study's methods: Raw data were processed with SOAPnuke, discarding reads with adapters, uncalled bases, mean Phred below 15, or no exact constant-primer or identifier match. COPE v1.2.5 was used to merge the high-quality paired reads, and each unique nucleotide sequence was defined as a clonotype. Clonotypes were aligned to IMGT TRBV, TRBD and TRBJ reference segments using MiTCR v1.1. The analysis included only V-J combinations with a frequency above 0.0001, which together covered around 99% of the repertoires. A TCS score was defined as the ratio between F50 (clonal expansion) and ExV (chaos), using BLOSUM62-based TCRdist between CDR3 peptides within each V-J. Welch's t-statistics and random forest reduced just over 500 V-J features to 10 to 15, which were used in a naive Bayes classifier (R e1071). TCRdb reprocessed the public reads (quality trimming at Q25 with fastp, clone calling with MiXCR) and kept in-frame beta chains. All rows with the same CDR3 protein become a single entry with the most common DNA and genes. The V and J calls reflect TCRdb's pipeline rather than the authors' work. This sample has around 300,000 distinct CDR3 sequences in its table, and about an eighth of those were observed once. The leading ten clones occupy almost 8% of the sample.

Including cysteine and phenylalanine, the CDR3 has 13 amino acids. Only CDR3 DNA is held: 39 bases, read in frame from base 1. V is clipped by 5 bases and J by 4 bases, and the sequence between their germline boundaries is 11 bases long. CDR1 SGHTA and CDR2 FQGNSA are derived from the germline V gene. This TCR was sampled from a woman under 40 with Graves' hyperthyroidism that later progressed to Graves' ophthalmopathy. Recombination linked TRBV7-2 to TRBJ1-2; D gene: possibly TRBD1, on 5 matching bases. Sequencing was carried out using blood. The CDR3 here reads CASSDRDLYGYTF. The nucleotide sequence is TGTGCCAGCAGCGACCGGGACCTCTATGGCTACACCTTC.